This is a list of T cell receptor beta chains from one sample in a study of patients and donors after allogeneic stem cell transplantation. Via MiXCR, TCRdb re-called the RT-PCR reads, giving one row per CDR3 protein. Of about 88,000 distinct CDR3 sequences in the sample, roughly 50% were seen once. Material for sequencing was blood, either unsorted or a sorted T cell fraction (not recorded which). The receptors were sampled from a human donor who was either an allogeneic HSCT recipient or a stem cell or donor lymphocyte infusion donor (not recorded which). It is not recorded whose cells these are; they may come from a transplant donor. The CDR3 runs from the conserved cysteine through the conserved F or W. A D gene is named only where the DNA matches it firmly. Size is omitted from some rows. Given values are once, few, many or a class for expanded clones.

D | J | V | size | DNA | CDR3
TRBD1 | TRBJ2-7 | TRBV29-1 | - | TGCAGCGCTAAAATAGGGGGCGTCCCCGAGCAGTACTTC | CSAKIGGVPEQYF
- | TRBJ1-1 | TRBV12-3/TRBV12-4 | - | TGTGCCAGCAGTTTGTCTGAAGCTTTCTTT | CASSLSEAFF
- | TRBJ1-1 | TRBV6-5 | - | TGTGCCAGCAGTTCCCGCCTGGTAAGGAACACTGAAGCTTTCTTT | CASSSRLVRNTEAFF
TRBD2 | TRBJ2-3 | TRBV29-1 | - | TGCAGCTTTTATAGCGGGAGTAAACGAGATACGCAGTATTTT | CSFYSGSKRDTQYF
TRBD2 | TRBJ2-1 | TRBV10-3 | - | TGTGCCATCAGTGAGTCGTCGACTAGCGGGCTCAATGAGCAGTTCTTC | CAISESSTSGLNEQFF
- | TRBJ1-5 | TRBV6-6 | - | TGTGCCAGCAGTTATGGTTCGGCGGCTAATCAGCCCCAGCATTTT | CASSYGSAANQPQHF
- | TRBJ2-1 | TRBV24-1 | - | TGTGCCACCAGTGATTCCGGGACAGCGGGGTACAATGAGCAGTTCTTC | CATSDSGTAGYNEQFF
- | TRBJ1-4 | TRBV12-3/TRBV12-4 | - | TGTGCCAGCAGCCCTCGGCTCGGATTCGAAAAACTGTTTTTT | CASSPRLGFEKLFF
- | TRBJ2-6 | TRBV6-5 | - | TGTGCCAGCAGTTACCTCTCTGGGGCCAACGTCCTGACTTTC | CASSYLSGANVLTF
- | TRBJ1-2 | TRBV12-3/TRBV12-4 | - | TGTGCCAGCAGTTTAGTGGGGGTTTATGGCTACACCTTC | CASSLVGVYGYTF
- | TRBJ1-5 | TRBV7-9 | many | TGTGCCAGCAGTCCTGGGTATAGCAATCAGCCCCAGCATTTT | CASSPGYSNQPQHF
- | TRBJ1-3 | TRBV20-1 | - | TGCAGTGCTAGAGCTGGTGGGAGAGGAAACACCATATATTTT | CSARAGGRGNTIYF
- | TRBJ1-3 | TRBV15 | - | TGTGCCACCAGCAGAGAATTCGGCTACTCTGGAAACACCATATATTTT | CATSREFGYSGNTIYF
- | TRBJ1-1 | TRBV3-1 | few | TGTGCCAGCAGCCAAGAGGCAGCGAACACTGAAGCTTTCTTT | CASSQEAANTEAFF
- | TRBJ1-2 | TRBV20-1 | - | TGCAGTGCTCCGAACCAGGGCTCCTATGGCTACACCTTC | CSAPNQGSYGYTF
- | TRBJ1-4 | TRBV6-6 | once | TGTGCCAGCAGTCCGAGCCCGGGCCTTAATGAAAAACTGTTTTTT | CASSPSPGLNEKLFF
- | TRBJ1-6 | TRBV27 | few | TGTGCCAGCAGTTTCAGCTTACTTAATTCACCCCTCCACTTT | CASSFSLLNSPLHF
- | TRBJ1-5 | TRBV24-1 | few | TGTGCCACCGGCCCGGGGGCGAATCAGCCCCAGCATTTT | CATGPGANQPQHF
- | TRBJ1-4 | TRBV11-2 | few | TGTGCCAGCAGCCAGGACCGGGGTGGTGGTGAAAAACTGTTTTTT | CASSQDRGGGEKLFF
TRBD2 | TRBJ2-1 | TRBV6-2/TRBV6-3 | - | TGTGCCAGCAGTTCGGCCGGGACTAGCGGGAGTTACAATGAGCAGTTCTTC | CASSSAGTSGSYNEQFF
- | TRBJ2-5 | TRBV4-2 | - | TGTGCCAGCAGCCAAGAGATTTGGCAAGAGACCCAGTACTTC | CASSQEIWQETQYF
- | TRBJ1-2 | TRBV3-1 | - | TGTGCCAGCAGACGGGACGCCGAACCCCATTATGGCTACACCTTC | CASRRDAEPHYGYTF
- | TRBJ2-1 | TRBV12-3/TRBV12-4 | few | TGTGCCAGCAGATCCTCCTTTCCGGGTGACTACAATGAGCAGTTCTTC | CASRSSFPGDYNEQFF
- | TRBJ2-1 | TRBV14 | few | TGTGCCAGCAGCCAAGCCCTCGGGAGACCCTACAATGAGCAGTTCTTC | CASSQALGRPYNEQFF
- | TRBJ1-1 | TRBV7-2 | few | TGTGCCAGCAGCTTAGCTGGGGGAAAGAACACTGAAGCTTTCTTT | CASSLAGGKNTEAFF
- | TRBJ1-1 | TRBV29-1 | - | TGCAGCGTTGTCCTAAGGTTCAACACTGAAGCTTTCTTT | CSVVLRFNTEAFF
- | TRBJ2-7 | TRBV12-3/TRBV12-4 | - | TGTGCCAGCAGTTTGTTCTCCTACGAGCAGTACTTC | CASSLFSYEQYF
- | TRBJ1-2 | TRBV7-2 | once | TGTGCCAGCAGCTTAGAAGGACCCTCGCCCTATGGCTACACCTTC | CASSLEGPSPYGYTF
- | TRBJ1-1 | TRBV12-3/TRBV12-4 | many | TGTGCCAGCAGTAGGACGGCGAACACTGAAGCTTTCTTT | CASSRTANTEAFF
TRBD1 | TRBJ1-2 | TRBV4-1 | few | TGCGCCAGCAGCCAAGACGGGACAGGGGGAATAGATGGCTACACCTTC | CASSQDGTGGIDGYTF
- | TRBJ1-1 | TRBV19 | - | TGTGCCAGTAGTAAGGTGGGCACTGAAGCTTTCTTT | CASSKVGTEAFF
TRBD2 | TRBJ2-3 | TRBV12-3/TRBV12-4 | once | TGTGCCAGCAAGAAGCTCGGGACTACCCACACAGATACGCAGTATTTT | CASKKLGTTHTDTQYF
- | TRBJ2-1 | TRBV5-1 | - | TGCGCCAGCAGCTTCTGGGACTCCTACAATGAGCAGTTCTTC | CASSFWDSYNEQFF
- | TRBJ2-5 | TRBV12-3/TRBV12-4 | - | TGTGCCAGCAGTTTCCCAGCGGAGTCCCAAGAGACCCAGTACTTC | CASSFPAESQETQYF
TRBD1 | TRBJ1-5 | TRBV28 | - | TGTGCCAGCGGGGGACAGGGGGTAAAGGTCGGCAATCAGCCCCAGCATTTT | CASGGQGVKVGNQPQHF
- | TRBJ1-2 | TRBV5-1 | few | TGCGCCAGCAGTCAACGGGATTCAGGCGGCTACACCTTC | CASSQRDSGGYTF
- | TRBJ1-4 | TRBV12-3/TRBV12-4 | few | TGTGCCAGCAACAACCCTAGGGGGACGACAACTAATGAAAAACTGTTTTTT | CASNNPRGTTTNEKLFF
- | TRBJ2-7 | TRBV12-3/TRBV12-4 | - | TGTGCCAGCAGTTTATATGGGGGCGGGCTCGACGAGCAGTACTTC | CASSLYGGGLDEQYF
TRBD2 | TRBJ2-1 | TRBV7-2 | - | TGTGCCAGCAGCTCCCGGGGAGCGGGAGGGTCCTACAATGAGCAGTTCTTC | CASSSRGAGGSYNEQFF